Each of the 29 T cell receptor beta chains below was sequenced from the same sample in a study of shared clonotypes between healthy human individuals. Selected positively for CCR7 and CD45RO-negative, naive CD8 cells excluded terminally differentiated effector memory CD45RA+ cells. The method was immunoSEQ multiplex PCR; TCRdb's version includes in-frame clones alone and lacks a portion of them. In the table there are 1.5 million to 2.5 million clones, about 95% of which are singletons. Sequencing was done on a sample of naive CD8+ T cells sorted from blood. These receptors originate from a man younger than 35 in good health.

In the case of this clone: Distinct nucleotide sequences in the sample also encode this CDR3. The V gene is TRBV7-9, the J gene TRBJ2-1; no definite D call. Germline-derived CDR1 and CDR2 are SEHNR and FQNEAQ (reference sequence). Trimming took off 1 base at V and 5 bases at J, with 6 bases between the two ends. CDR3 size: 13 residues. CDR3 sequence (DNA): TGTGCCAGCAGCTTAGGGTCCCACAATGAGCAGTTCTTC. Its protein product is CASSLGSHNEQFF.

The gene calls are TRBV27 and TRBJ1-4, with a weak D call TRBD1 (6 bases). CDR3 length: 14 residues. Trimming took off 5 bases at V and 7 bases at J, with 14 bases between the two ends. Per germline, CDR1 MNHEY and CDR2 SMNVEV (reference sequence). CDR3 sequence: CASSRGGAGEKLFF. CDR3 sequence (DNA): TGTGCCAGCAGTCGGGGGGGCGCCGGTGAAAAACTGTTTTTT.

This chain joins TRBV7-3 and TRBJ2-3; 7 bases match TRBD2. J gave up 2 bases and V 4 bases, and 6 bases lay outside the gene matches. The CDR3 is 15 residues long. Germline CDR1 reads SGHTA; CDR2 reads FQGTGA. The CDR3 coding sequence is TGTGCCAGCAGCTCGCTAGCGGCTGACACAGATACGCAGTATTTT. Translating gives CASSSLAADTDTQYF.

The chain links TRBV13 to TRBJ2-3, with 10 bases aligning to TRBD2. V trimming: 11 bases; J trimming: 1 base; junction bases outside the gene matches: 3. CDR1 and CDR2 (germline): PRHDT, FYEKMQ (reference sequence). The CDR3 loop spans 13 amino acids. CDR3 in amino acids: CASSGGRTDTQYF. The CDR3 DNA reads TGTGCCTCTAGCGGGGGCCGCACAGATACGCAGTATTTT.

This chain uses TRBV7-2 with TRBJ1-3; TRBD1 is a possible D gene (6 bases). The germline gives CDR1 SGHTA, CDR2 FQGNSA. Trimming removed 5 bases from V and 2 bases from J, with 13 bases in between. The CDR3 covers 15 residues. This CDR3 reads CASSPEGGTGNTIYF. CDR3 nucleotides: TGTGCCAGCAGCCCAGAAGGGGGGACTGGAAACACCATATATTTT.

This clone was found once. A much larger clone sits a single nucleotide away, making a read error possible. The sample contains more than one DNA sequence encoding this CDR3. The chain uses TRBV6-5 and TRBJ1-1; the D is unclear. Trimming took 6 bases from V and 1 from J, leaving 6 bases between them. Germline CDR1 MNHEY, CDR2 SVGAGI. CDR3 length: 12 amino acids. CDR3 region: CASRVGNTEAFF. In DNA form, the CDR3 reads TGTGCCAGCAGGGTGGGGAACACTGAAGCTTTCTTT.

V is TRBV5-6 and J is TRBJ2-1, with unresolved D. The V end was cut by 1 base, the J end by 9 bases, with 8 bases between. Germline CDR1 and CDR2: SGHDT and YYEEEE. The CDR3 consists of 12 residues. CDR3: CASSLWALEQFF. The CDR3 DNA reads TGTGCCAGCAGCTTGTGGGCGCTTGAGCAGTTCTTC. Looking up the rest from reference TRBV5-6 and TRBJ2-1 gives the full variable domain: DAGVTQSPTHLIKTRGQQVTLRCSPKSGHDTVSWYQQALGQGPQFIFQYYEEEERQRGNFPDRFSGHQFPNYSSELNVNALLLGDSALYLCASSLWALEQFFGPGTRLTVL.

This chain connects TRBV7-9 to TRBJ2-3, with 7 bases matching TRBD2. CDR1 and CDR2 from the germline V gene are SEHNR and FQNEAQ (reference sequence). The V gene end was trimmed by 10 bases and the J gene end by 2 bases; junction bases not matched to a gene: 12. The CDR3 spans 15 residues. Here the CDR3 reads CAIARAGDLTDTQYF. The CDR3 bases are TGTGCCATAGCGCGGGCGGGAGATCTCACAGATACGCAGTATTTT.

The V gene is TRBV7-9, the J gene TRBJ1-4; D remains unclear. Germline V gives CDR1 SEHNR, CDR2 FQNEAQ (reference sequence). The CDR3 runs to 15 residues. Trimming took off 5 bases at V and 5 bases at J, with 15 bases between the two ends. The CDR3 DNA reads TGTGCCAGCAGCGATACTCCGGACTGGAATGAAAAACTGTTTTTT. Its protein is CASSDTPDWNEKLFF. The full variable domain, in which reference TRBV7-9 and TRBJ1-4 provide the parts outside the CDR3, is DTGVSQNPRHKITKRGQNVTFRCDPISEHNRLYWYRQTLGQGPEFLTYFQNEAQLEKSRLLSDRFSAERPKGSFSTLEIQRTEQGDSAMYLCASSDTPDWNEKLFFGSGTQLSVL.

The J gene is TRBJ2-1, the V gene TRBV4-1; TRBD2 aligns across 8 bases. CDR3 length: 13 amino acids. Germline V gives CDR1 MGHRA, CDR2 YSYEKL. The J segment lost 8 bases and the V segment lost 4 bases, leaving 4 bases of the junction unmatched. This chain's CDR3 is CASSPGRGHEQFF. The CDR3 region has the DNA TGCGCCAGCAGCCCCGGGAGGGGCCATGAGCAGTTCTTC.

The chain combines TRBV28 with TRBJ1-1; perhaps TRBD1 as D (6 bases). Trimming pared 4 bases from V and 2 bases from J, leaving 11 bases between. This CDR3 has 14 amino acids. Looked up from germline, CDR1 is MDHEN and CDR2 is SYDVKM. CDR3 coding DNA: TGTGCCAGCAGTTCGTGGGACACCAACACTGAAGCTTTCTTT. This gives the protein CASSSWDTNTEAFF. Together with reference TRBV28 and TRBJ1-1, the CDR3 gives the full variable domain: DVKVTQSSRYLVKRTGEKVFLECVQDMDHENMFWYRQDPGLGLRLIYFSYDVKMKEKGDIPEGYSVSREKKERFSLILESASTNQTSMYLCASSSWDTNTEAFFGQGTRLTVV.

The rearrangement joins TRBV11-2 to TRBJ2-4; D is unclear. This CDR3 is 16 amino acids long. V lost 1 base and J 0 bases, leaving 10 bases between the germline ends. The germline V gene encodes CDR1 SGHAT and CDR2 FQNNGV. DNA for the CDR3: TGTGCCAGCAGCTTAGGAGACAATCTAGCCAAAAACATTCAGTACTTC. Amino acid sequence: CASSLGDNLAKNIQYF.

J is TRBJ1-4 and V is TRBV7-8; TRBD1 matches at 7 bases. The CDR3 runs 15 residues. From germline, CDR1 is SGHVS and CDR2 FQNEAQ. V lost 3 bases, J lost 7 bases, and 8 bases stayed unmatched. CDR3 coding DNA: TGTGCCAGCAGCTTCAGGGGGGGGGAAGGTGAAAAACTGTTTTTT. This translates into CASSFRGGEGEKLFF.

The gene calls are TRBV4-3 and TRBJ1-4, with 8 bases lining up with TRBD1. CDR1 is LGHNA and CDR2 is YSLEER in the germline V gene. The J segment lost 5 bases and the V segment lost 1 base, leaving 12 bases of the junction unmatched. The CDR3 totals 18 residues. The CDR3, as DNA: TGCGCCAGCAGCCAAGTCTGGGCAGGGGGCGGAACGAATGAAAAACTGTTTTTT. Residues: CASSQVWAGGGTNEKLFF.

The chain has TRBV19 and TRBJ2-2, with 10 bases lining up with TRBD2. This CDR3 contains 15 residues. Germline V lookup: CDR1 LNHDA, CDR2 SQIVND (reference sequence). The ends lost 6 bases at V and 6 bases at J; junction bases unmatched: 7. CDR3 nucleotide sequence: TGTGCCAGTAGCTTGAGCGGGGGGGCCCCCGGGGAGCTGTTTTTT. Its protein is CASSLSGGAPGELFF.

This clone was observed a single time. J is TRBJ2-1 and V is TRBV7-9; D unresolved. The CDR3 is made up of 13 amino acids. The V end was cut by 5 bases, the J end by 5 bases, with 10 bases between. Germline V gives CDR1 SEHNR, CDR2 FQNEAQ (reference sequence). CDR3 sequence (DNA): TGTGCCAGCAGCCAACAACCAAACAATGAGCAGTTCTTC. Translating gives CASSQQPNNEQFF.

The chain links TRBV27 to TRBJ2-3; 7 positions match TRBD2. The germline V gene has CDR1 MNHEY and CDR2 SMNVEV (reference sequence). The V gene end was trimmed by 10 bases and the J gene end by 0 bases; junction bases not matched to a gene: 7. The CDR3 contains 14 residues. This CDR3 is CATGMRESTDTQYF. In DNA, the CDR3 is TGTGCCACCGGAATGCGGGAGAGCACAGATACGCAGTATTTT.

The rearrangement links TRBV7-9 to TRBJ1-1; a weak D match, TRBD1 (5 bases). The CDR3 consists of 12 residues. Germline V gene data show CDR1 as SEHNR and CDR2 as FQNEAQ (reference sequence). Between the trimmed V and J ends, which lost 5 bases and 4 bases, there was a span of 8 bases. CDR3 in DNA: TGTGCCAGCAGCGTCAGGGTCACTGAAGCTTTCTTT. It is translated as CASSVRVTEAFF. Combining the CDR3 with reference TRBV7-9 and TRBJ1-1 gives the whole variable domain DTGVSQNPRHKITKRGQNVTFRCDPISEHNRLYWYRQTLGQGPEFLTYFQNEAQLEKSRLLSDRFSAERPKGSFSTLEIQRTEQGDSAMYLCASSVRVTEAFFGQGTRLTVV.

CDR3 in amino acids: CAISGDSPGQTDNEQFF. CDR3 sequence (DNA): TGTGCCATCAGCGGGGACAGTCCGGGACAGACCGACAATGAGCAGTTCTTC. The rearrangement uses TRBV10-3 and TRBJ2-1; 7 bases are a match to TRBD1. V was pared by 6 bases and J by 5 bases, with 16 bases of the junction left unmatched. The CDR3 loop spans 17 amino acids. Germline V CDR1 and CDR2: ENHRY, SYGVKD.

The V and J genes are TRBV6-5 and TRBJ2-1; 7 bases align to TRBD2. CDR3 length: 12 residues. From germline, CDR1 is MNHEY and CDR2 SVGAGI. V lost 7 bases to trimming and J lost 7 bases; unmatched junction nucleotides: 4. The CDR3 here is CASKTGGNEQFF. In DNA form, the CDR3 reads TGTGCCAGCAAAACGGGAGGTAATGAGCAGTTCTTC.

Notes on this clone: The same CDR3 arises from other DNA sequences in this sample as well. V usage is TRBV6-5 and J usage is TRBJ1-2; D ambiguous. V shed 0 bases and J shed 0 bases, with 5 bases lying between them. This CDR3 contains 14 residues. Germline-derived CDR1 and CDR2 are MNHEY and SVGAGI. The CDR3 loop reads CASSYSEANYGYTF. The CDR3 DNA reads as TGTGCCAGCAGTTACTCAGAGGCTAACTATGGCTACACCTTC.

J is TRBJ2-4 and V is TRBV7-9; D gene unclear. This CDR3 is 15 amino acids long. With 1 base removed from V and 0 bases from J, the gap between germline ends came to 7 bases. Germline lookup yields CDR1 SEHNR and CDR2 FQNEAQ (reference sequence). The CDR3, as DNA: TGTGCCAGCAGCTTAGAAAGCGTAGCCAAAAACATTCAGTACTTC. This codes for CASSLESVAKNIQYF.

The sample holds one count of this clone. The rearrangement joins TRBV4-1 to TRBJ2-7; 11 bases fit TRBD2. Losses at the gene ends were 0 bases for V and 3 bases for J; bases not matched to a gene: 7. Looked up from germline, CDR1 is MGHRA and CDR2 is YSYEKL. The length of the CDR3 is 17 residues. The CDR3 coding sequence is TGCGCCAGCAGCCAAGAGTCGGGACTAGCGGCAAACTACGAGCAGTACTTC. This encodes CASSQESGLAANYEQYF.

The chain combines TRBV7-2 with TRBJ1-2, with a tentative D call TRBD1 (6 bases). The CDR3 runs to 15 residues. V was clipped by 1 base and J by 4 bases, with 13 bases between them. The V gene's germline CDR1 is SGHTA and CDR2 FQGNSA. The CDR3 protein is CASSLGVGGGYGYTF. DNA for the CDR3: TGTGCCAGCAGCTTAGGAGTAGGGGGTGGCTATGGCTACACCTTC.

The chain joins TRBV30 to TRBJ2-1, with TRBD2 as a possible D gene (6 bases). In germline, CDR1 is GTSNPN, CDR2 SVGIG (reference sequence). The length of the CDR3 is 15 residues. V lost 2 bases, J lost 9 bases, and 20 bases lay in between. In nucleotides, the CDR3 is TGTGCCTGGAGTATAGTATCGGGAGCGGCGGGTGAGCAGTTCTTC. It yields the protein CAWSIVSGAAGEQFF.

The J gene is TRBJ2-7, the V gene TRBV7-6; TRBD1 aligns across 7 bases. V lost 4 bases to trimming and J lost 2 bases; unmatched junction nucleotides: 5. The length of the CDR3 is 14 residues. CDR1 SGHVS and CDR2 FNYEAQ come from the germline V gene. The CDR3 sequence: CASSSGQAAYEQYF. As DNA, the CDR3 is TGTGCCAGCAGCTCCGGACAGGCCGCCTACGAGCAGTACTTC.

CDR3 nucleotides: TGTGCCAGCAGTGCCGGCCTTCGGCGAACTTTCTTT. Translating gives CASSAGLRRTFF. The V call is TRBV27, the J call TRBJ1-1; D not certain. V lost 5 bases, J lost 12 bases, and 16 bases lay in between. The CDR3 covers 12 residues. Germline values: CDR1 MNHEY, CDR2 SMNVEV (reference sequence).

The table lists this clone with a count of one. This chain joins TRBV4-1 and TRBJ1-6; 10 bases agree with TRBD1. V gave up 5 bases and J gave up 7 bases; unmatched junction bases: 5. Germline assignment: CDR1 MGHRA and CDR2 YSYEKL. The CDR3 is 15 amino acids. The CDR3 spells CASSAGQGGNSPLHF. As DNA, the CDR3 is TGCGCCAGCAGCGCCGGACAGGGGGGGAATTCACCCCTCCACTTT.

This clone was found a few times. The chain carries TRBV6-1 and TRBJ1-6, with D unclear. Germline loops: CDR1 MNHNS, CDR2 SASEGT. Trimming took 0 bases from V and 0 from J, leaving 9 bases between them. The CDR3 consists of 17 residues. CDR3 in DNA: TGTGCCAGCAGTGAAGCGCGGGCGAGCTCCTATAATTCACCCCTCCACTTT. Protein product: CASSEARASSYNSPLHF.